In this sample, the clone carrying this T cell receptor (beta chain) turned up many times. It was RNA transcripts that yielded the amplified TCR beta CDR3 regions. TCR CDR3 underwent first-round RT-PCR with the HTBI primer set. TCRdb redid the calling of the multiplex PCR reads with MiXCR, one entry per CDR3 protein. In the table there are 300,000 to 450,000 distinct CDR3 sequences, 15% to 19% of which are singletons. V was pared by 6 bases and J by 2 bases, with 11 bases between. The CDR3 length is 14 residues. From germline, CDR1 is KGHSH and CDR2 LQKENI. These data originate in a study of T cells in Graves' hyperthyroidism and ophthalmopathy. Patients having uncontrolled infection, another autoimmune disease, pregnancy or lactation were not included. Diagnosis rested on symptoms, serum thyroxine and TRAb, thyroid ultrasound, and orbital computed tomography. Blood was drawn at first hyperthyroidism diagnosis, before any ophthalmopathy symptoms. PBMCs stemmed from over 7.5 ml fresh peripheral blood.

V usage is TRBV18 and J usage is TRBJ1-5; unclear D gene. The clonotype was recovered from a woman younger than 30 with Graves' hyperthyroidism that later progressed to Graves' ophthalmopathy. The sample was blood. CDR3 sequence reads: CASSPSKGNQPQHF. The CDR3, as DNA: TGTGCCAGCTCCCCCTCAAAGGGCAATCAGCCCCAGCATTTT. Based on the CDR3 plus reference TRBV18 and TRBJ1-5, the full variable domain is NAGVMQNPRHLVRRRGQEARLRCSPMKGHSHVYWYRQLPEEGLKFMVYLQKENIIDESGMPKERFSAEFPKEGPSILRIQQVVRGDSAAYFCASSPSKGNQPQHFGDGTRLSIL.